The rows below give T cell receptor beta chains drawn from one sample of a study of blood T cell repertoires in COVID-19. Clones were read by immunoSEQ multiplex PCR, and TCRdb kept only the in-frame ones, dropping some. The sample shows 150,000 to 200,000 clones, 60% to 85% of them seen only once. The specimen was peripheral blood. These receptors were collected from a woman aged 45-65 years with active or convalescent COVID-19. Each CDR3 is given with its conserved first and last residue. The D gene is left open where the match is weak. Where a row states a size, it is once, few, many or the class of an expanded clone; other rows omit it.

size,D,V,J,CDR3,DNA
NA,NA,TRBV19,TRBJ1-5,CASSIYQGQPQHF,TGTGCCAGTAGTATTTACCAGGGCCAGCCCCAGCATTTT
NA,NA,TRBV28,TRBJ1-6,CASSFYYNSPLHF,TGTGCCAGCAGTTTTTATTATAATTCACCCCTCCACTTT
NA,NA,TRBV12-3/TRBV12-4,TRBJ1-1,CASRTANTEAFF,TGTGCCAGCAGGACAGCGAACACTGAAGCTTTCTTT
NA,TRBD1,TRBV4-3,TRBJ1-2,CASSQGTRDRIDYGYTF,TGCGCCAGCAGCCAAGGGACGAGGGACAGGATCGACTATGGCTACACCTTC
NA,TRBD1,TRBV15,TRBJ2-7,CATGPGQGLYEQYF,TGTGCCACCGGCCCGGGACAGGGGCTCTACGAGCAGTACTTC
NA,TRBD1,TRBV19,TRBJ1-2,CATRPGQGYSNYGYTF,TGTGCCACACGACCGGGACAGGGATATTCTAACTATGGCTACACCTTC
NA,TRBD1,TRBV6-5,TRBJ2-1,CASRRTGRDEQFF,TGTGCCAGCAGAAGGACAGGTCGGGATGAGCAGTTCTTC
NA,NA,TRBV7-2,TRBJ2-5,CASSLWGVETQYF,TGTGCCAGCAGCTTATGGGGGGTAGAGACCCAGTACTTC
NA,NA,TRBV7-2,TRBJ1-2,CASSLPATGSYGYTF,TGTGCCAGCAGCTTACCCGCTACAGGCAGCTATGGCTACACCTTC
NA,NA,TRBV7-2,TRBJ2-7,CASSLAGQMEQYF,TGTGCCAGCAGCTTAGCCGGACAAATGGAGCAGTACTTC
NA,TRBD1,TRBV30,TRBJ1-5,CAWSKGQGADQPQHF,TGTGCCTGGAGCAAGGGACAGGGGGCCGATCAGCCCCAGCATTTT
NA,TRBD1,TRBV19,TRBJ1-2,CASSSGQGGGGYGYTF,TGTGCCAGTAGTTCCGGACAGGGCGGCGGGGGCTATGGCTACACCTTC
NA,TRBD1,TRBV6-1,TRBJ1-1,CASSEDRDTEAFF,TGTGCCAGCAGTGAGGACAGGGACACTGAAGCTTTCTTT
few,NA,TRBV21-1,TRBJ1-5,CASSKGLRGPAIQPQHF,TGTGCCAGCAGCAAAGGGCTCAGGGGGCCGGCCATTCAGCCCCAGCATTTT
NA,NA,TRBV19,TRBJ1-1,CASSIAGLLGEAFF,TGTGCCAGTAGTATAGCAGGCCTCCTTGGGGAAGCTTTCTTT
NA,NA,TRBV2,TRBJ2-2,CASSRRENTGELFF,TGTGCCAGCAGTCGCAGGGAAAACACCGGGGAGCTGTTTTTT
NA,NA,TRBV19,TRBJ2-2,CASSMYTSRTGELFF,TGTGCCAGTAGTATGTATACTAGCAGGACCGGGGAGCTGTTTTTT
NA,NA,TRBV7-3,TRBJ1-4,CARLARGVEKLFF,TGTGCCAGGCTGGCCAGGGGAGTTGAAAAACTGTTTTTT
NA,NA,TRBV18,TRBJ2-3,CASSHSSTDTQYF,TGTGCCAGCTCACACTCTAGCACAGATACGCAGTATTTT
NA,NA,TRBV4-2,TRBJ2-7,CASSQGRDLTYEQYF,TGTGCCAGCAGCCAAGGTCGGGACTTAACCTACGAGCAGTACTTC
NA,NA,TRBV15,TRBJ2-7,CATSPRLGVEQYF,TGTGCCACCAGCCCCCGCCTAGGAGTCGAGCAGTACTTC
many,TRBD2,TRBV29-1,TRBJ2-3,CSVTSGNTDTQYF,TGCAGCGTTACTAGCGGAAACACAGATACGCAGTATTTT
few,NA,TRBV19,TRBJ2-7,CASMGRESYEQYF,TGTGCCAGTATGGGGCGGGAATCCTACGAGCAGTACTTC
NA,TRBD1,TRBV11-1,TRBJ1-2,CASSRRGRGIYGYTF,TGTGCCAGCAGCAGACGGGGCAGGGGGATATATGGCTACACCTTC
NA,TRBD1,TRBV5-6,TRBJ1-4,CASSWFRDRYEKLFF,TGTGCCAGCAGTTGGTTCCGGGACAGATACGAAAAACTGTTTTTT
NA,NA,TRBV7-3,TRBJ2-2,CASSSGGAAGELFF,TGTGCCAGCAGCTCTGGGGGCGCCGCCGGGGAGCTGTTTTTT
NA,TRBD1,TRBV7-8,TRBJ2-3,CASSPFRGPGDTQYF,TGTGCCAGCAGCCCCTTCAGGGGGCCCGGCGATACGCAGTATTTT
NA,TRBD1,TRBV15,TRBJ1-2,CATSGAGTGALNYGYTF,TGTGCCACCAGCGGAGCCGGGACAGGAGCCCTGAACTATGGCTACACCTTC
few,TRBD2,TRBV7-8,TRBJ2-7,CASSLAGETSREQYF,TGTGCCAGCAGCTTAGCAGGGGAGACTAGCCGGGAGCAGTACTTC
NA,TRBD2,TRBV19,TRBJ2-1,CASSGTAGDNEQFF,TGTGCCAGTAGTGGCACAGCGGGGGACAATGAGCAGTTCTTC
NA,TRBD2,TRBV5-1,TRBJ2-7,CASSLNSLAGSEQYF,TGCGCCAGCAGCTTGAACTCTCTAGCGGGAAGTGAGCAGTACTTC
NA,TRBD1,TRBV27,TRBJ1-2,CASSLSGDRADYGYTF,TGTGCCAGCAGTTTATCGGGCGACAGGGCGGACTATGGCTACACCTTC
NA,NA,TRBV5-6,TRBJ1-2,CASSLQGIANYGYTF,TGTGCCAGCAGCCTGCAGGGGATAGCTAACTATGGCTACACCTTC
once,NA,TRBV7-2,TRBJ2-2,CASSPRAGTGTGELFF,TGTGCCAGCAGCCCGCGCGCGGGGACGGGCACCGGGGAGCTGTTTTTT
few,NA,TRBV4-2,TRBJ1-4,CASSQDPWGRTNEKLFF,TGTGCCAGCAGCCAAGATCCCTGGGGCCGGACTAATGAAAAACTGTTTTTT
NA,NA,TRBV21-1,TRBJ1-2,CASSKETGTGGRYGYTF,TGTGCCAGCAGCAAAGAGACCGGGACAGGGGGCAGGTATGGCTACACCTTC
NA,NA,TRBV18,TRBJ1-4,CASSLQGSREKLFF,TGTGCCAGCTCACTCCAGGGTTCTCGTGAAAAACTGTTTTTT
few,TRBD1,TRBV19,TRBJ2-7,CASSLQRGTGGSYEQYF,TGTGCCAGTAGTCTCCAGCGGGGGACAGGGGGCTCCTACGAGCAGTACTTC
NA,TRBD1,TRBV5-1,TRBJ1-1,CASSPWDRTGTEAFF,TGCGCCAGCAGCCCATGGGACCGGACAGGCACTGAAGCTTTCTTT
NA,NA,TRBV2,TRBJ2-3,CASRGDGGDTQYF,TGTGCCAGCAGAGGGGACGGGGGAGATACGCAGTATTTT
few,NA,TRBV24-1,TRBJ1-2,CATSDSTQLYGYTF,TGTGCCACCAGTGACTCGACACAACTCTATGGCTACACCTTC
NA,NA,TRBV4-1,TRBJ2-2,CASRTHTGELFF,TGCGCCAGCAGGACACACACCGGGGAGCTGTTTTTT
NA,NA,TRBV20-1,TRBJ2-5,CSATPSETQYF,TGCAGTGCTACTCCCTCGGAGACCCAGTACTTC
NA,NA,TRBV4-3,TRBJ1-2,CASSQGPLDSYGYTF,TGCGCCAGCAGCCAAGGACCCCTGGACAGCTATGGCTACACCTTC
NA,TRBD1,TRBV5-4,TRBJ1-3,CASSWGTGSGNTIYF,TGTGCCAGCAGCTGGGGGACAGGGTCTGGAAACACCATATATTTT
NA,TRBD1,TRBV29-1,TRBJ1-1,CSGGSGTGGSGRNTEAFF,TGCAGCGGGGGTTCCGGGACAGGGGGCAGTGGGAGGAACACTGAAGCTTTCTTT
NA,TRBD1,TRBV9,TRBJ2-2,CASSSRTGGVGELFF,TGTGCCAGCAGCTCCCGGACAGGGGGCGTCGGGGAGCTGTTTTTT
NA,NA,TRBV3-1/TRBV3-2,TRBJ1-2,CASSRVITGTQGYTF,TGTGCCAGCAGCCGGGTTATCACAGGGACGCAGGGCTACACCTTC
NA,NA,TRBV2,TRBJ1-5,CASSPRARGNQPQHF,TGTGCCAGCAGTCCCCGGGCCCGCGGGAATCAGCCCCAGCATTTT
NA,NA,TRBV12-5,TRBJ2-3,CASGLRGSDTDTQYF,TGTGCTAGTGGTTTAAGGGGGTCCGACACAGATACGCAGTATTTT
NA,NA,TRBV21-1,TRBJ1-4,CASSSPARGIREKLFF,TGTGCCAGCAGCTCGCCGGCCAGGGGGATACGGGAAAAACTGTTTTTT
once,NA,TRBV27,TRBJ2-7,CASSLSPDRPALEQYF,TGTGCCAGCAGTTTATCCCCCGACAGGCCGGCCCTCGAGCAGTACTTC
NA,NA,TRBV19,TRBJ1-1,CASSNLQGRGTEAFF,TGTGCCAGTAGTAACCTACAGGGAAGAGGGACTGAAGCTTTCTTT